This entry lists 30 T cell receptor beta chains sequenced from one sample in a study of blood T cell repertoires in COVID-19. The table came from immunoSEQ multiplex PCR; TCRdb's copy has only in-frame clones and leaves some out. The sample consists of some 64,000 clones, 65% to 85% of them appearing once. Sequenced input: PBMCs or T cells enriched from blood (not recorded which). The receptor set was obtained from a woman in her sixties who had been exposed to COVID-19.

J is TRBJ1-2 and V is TRBV7-9, with D uncertain. The germline V gene has CDR1 SEHNR and CDR2 FQNEAQ (reference sequence). CDR3 length equals 14 residues. V lost 1 base and J lost 3, with 9 bases in between. The chain's CDR3 is CASSLDLGDYGYTF. DNA for the CDR3: TGTGCCAGCAGCTTAGATCTCGGGGACTATGGCTACACCTTC.

V and J are TRBV4-2 and TRBJ2-1; possible D gene TRBD2, 6 bases. This CDR3 contains 13 residues. Trimming pared 0 bases from V and 7 bases from J, leaving 7 bases between. The germline V gene has CDR1 LGHNA and CDR2 YNFKEQ. The CDR3, as DNA: TGTGCCAGCAGCCAAGATGCGGGAAATGAGCAGTTCTTC. Amino acid sequence: CASSQDAGNEQFF.

V gene TRBV9 combines with J gene TRBJ1-1, with a possible D match to TRBD1 (5 bases). The CDR3 runs to 16 residues. From germline, CDR1 is SGDLS and CDR2 YYNGEE. Trimming removed 4 bases at V and 1 base at J, with 17 bases between. The CDR3 bases are TGTGCCAGCAGCCCACACCTGCGGGGGGGGAACACTGAAGCTTTCTTT. Translating it yields CASSPHLRGGNTEAFF.

The genes are TRBV7-9 and TRBJ1-5; D gene uncertain. V dropped 7 bases and J dropped 5 bases, with 6 bases sitting between them. The germline V gene encodes CDR1 SEHNR and CDR2 FQNEAQ (reference sequence). The CDR3 runs to 11 residues. In DNA form, the CDR3 reads TGTGCCAGCACCCAGGATCAGCCCCAGCATTTT. Its protein product is CASTQDQPQHF.

This clone was seen only a few times. This chain connects TRBV5-1 to TRBJ1-1; perhaps TRBD1 as D (6 bases). V was cut by 4 bases and J by 0 bases, with 19 bases left in between. Germline V lookup: CDR1 SGHRS, CDR2 YFSETQ. CDR3 length: 17 residues. This CDR3 reads CASSPGRGALMNTEAFF. The CDR3 nucleotides are TGCGCCAGCAGCCCGGGCAGGGGCGCCCTCATGAACACTGAAGCTTTCTTT.

The chain carries TRBV6-5 and TRBJ2-2; 10 positions match TRBD1. With V trimmed by 8 bases and J by 7 bases, 4 bases remained unmatched. The CDR3 runs to 13 residues. The germline V gene encodes CDR1 MNHEY and CDR2 SVGAGI. The CDR3 region is CASDRGLSGELFF. CDR3 DNA: TGTGCCAGCGACAGGGGGCTTAGCGGGGAGCTGTTTTTT.

This sequence joins TRBV2 and TRBJ1-2; the D gene is possibly TRBD1 (5 bases). CDR3 length equals 14 residues. In germline, CDR1 is SNHLY, CDR2 FYNNEI. V was trimmed by 5 bases and J by 7 bases, leaving 17 bases between them. The CDR3 coding sequence is TGTGCCAGCAGTCTCGTCCTTTCAGGGTCTGGCTACACCTTC. Protein sequence: CASSLVLSGSGYTF.

The chain's CDR3 is CAWRSSGVGNEQFF. CDR3 bases: TGTGCCTGGAGGTCTAGCGGGGTGGGGAATGAGCAGTTCTTC. The rearrangement links TRBV30 to TRBJ2-1; 9 bases match TRBD2. V trimming: 3 bases; J trimming: 7 bases; junction bases outside the gene matches: 7. CDR1 and CDR2 (germline): GTSNPN, SVGIG (reference sequence). CDR3 length: 14 residues.

This sequence joins TRBV5-1 and TRBJ2-3; maybe TRBD2 (6 bases). Per the germline V gene, CDR1 is SGHRS and CDR2 is YFSETQ. The CDR3 totals 14 residues. Trimming left V 3 bases short and J 6 bases short, with 14 bases between. CDR3 coding DNA: TGCGCCAGCAGCTATTCTAGCGTCAGGGATACGCAGTATTTT. Translation gives CASSYSSVRDTQYF.

The CDR3 spells CASSQDGAGYGYTF. CDR3 nucleotides: TGTGCCAGCAGCCAAGATGGAGCCGGGTATGGCTACACCTTC. The chain has TRBV3-1 (or the pseudogene TRBV3-2) and TRBJ1-2, with D unresolved. This CDR3 spans 14 amino acids. Germline CDR1 and CDR2: LGHDT and YNNKEL (reference sequence). With 0 bases removed from V and 5 bases from J, the gap between germline ends came to 10 bases.

This clone was counted between two and nine times. The V call is TRBV28, the J call TRBJ1-5; D unclear. Germline loops: CDR1 MDHEN, CDR2 SYDVKM. CDR3 length: 11 amino acids. V shed 7 bases and J shed 9 bases, with 10 bases lying between them. DNA of the CDR3: TGTGCCAGCATTAGCTCCGGGCCCCAGCATTTT. This translates into CASISSGPQHF.

The gene calls are TRBV7-8 and TRBJ1-1; 9 positions agree with TRBD1. The CDR3 extends over 16 amino acids. Germline V CDR1 and CDR2: SGHVS, FQNEAQ. Trimming at V came to 1 base and at J to 1 base, leaving 4 bases not matched to a gene. The CDR3 region is CASSLVMTGGNTEAFF. CDR3 coding DNA: TGTGCCAGCAGCTTAGTGATGACAGGGGGGAACACTGAAGCTTTCTTT.

The V gene is TRBV6-2 or TRBV6-3, the J gene TRBJ2-7; weak D call: TRBD1 (5 bases). V lost 4 bases to trimming and J lost 3 bases, with 7 bases between them. Germline CDR1 is MNHEY and CDR2 is SVGEGT. This CDR3 has 12 amino acids. CDR3 loop: CASSFQGYEQYF. DNA for the CDR3: TGTGCCAGCAGTTTTCAGGGCTACGAGCAGTACTTC.

This clone was seen a few times. The chain links TRBV6-2 or TRBV6-3 to TRBJ1-2; 8 bases agree with TRBD1. The J segment lost 4 bases and the V segment lost 4 bases, leaving 11 bases of the junction unmatched. The CDR3 contains 16 residues. Germline V gives CDR1 MNHEY, CDR2 SVGEGT. CDR3: CASSSSTGANPYGYTF. The CDR3 DNA reads as TGTGCCAGCAGTTCGTCGACAGGGGCGAACCCCTATGGCTACACCTTC.

This chain connects TRBV20-1 to TRBJ1-6; 8 bases are a match to TRBD1. The V gene end was trimmed by 3 bases and the J gene end by 7 bases; junction bases not matched to a gene: 5. This CDR3 region has 14 residues. Germline lookup yields CDR1 DFQATT and CDR2 SNEGSKA (reference sequence). The CDR3 DNA sequence: TGCAGTGCTAGTTGGACAGGGAGGAATTCACCCCTCCACTTT. It encodes CSASWTGRNSPLHF.

In its sample, this clone was seen a few times. DNA for the CDR3: TGTGCCAGCAGACCCCACGGGACAGGACGGAGATCAATATACAATGAGCAGTTCTTC. This codes for CASRPHGTGRRSIYNEQFF. The chain employs TRBV27 and TRBJ2-1; 8 nucleotides match TRBD1. The germline V gene has CDR1 MNHEY and CDR2 SMNVEV (reference sequence). CDR3 length: 19 residues. The J segment lost 4 bases and the V segment lost 6 bases, leaving 20 bases of the junction unmatched.

CDR3 sequence (DNA): TGTGCCGTCATGCGAGCGGGTCCGGGAAAAGAGACCCAGTACTTC. Its translation: CAVMRAGPGKETQYF. The V call is TRBV10-3, the J call TRBJ2-5; TRBD2 is a possible D gene (6 bases). Germline V gene data show CDR1 as ENHRY and CDR2 as SYGVKD. The CDR3 has 15 amino acids. Trimming left V 11 bases short and J 3 bases short, with 22 bases between.

The V and J genes are TRBV15 and TRBJ1-1, with D unresolved. The V gene lost 4 bases and the J gene lost 1 base, with 7 bases spanning the gap. CDR3 size: 13 residues. Germline CDR1 LNHNV, CDR2 YYDKDF (reference sequence). The CDR3 here is CATSKLANTEAFF. The CDR3 nucleotides read TGTGCCACCAGCAAGTTAGCGAACACTGAAGCTTTCTTT.

This chain connects TRBV6-1 to TRBJ1-1; no definite D call. Trimming removed 2 bases from V and 2 bases from J, with 6 bases in between. The CDR3 spans 13 residues. The germline gives CDR1 MNHNS, CDR2 SASEGT. The CDR3 spells CASSETVNTEAFF. CDR3 DNA sequence: TGTGCCAGCAGTGAAACGGTCAACACTGAAGCTTTCTTT.

The V gene is TRBV30, the J gene TRBJ1-1; no clear D gene. Between the trimmed V and J ends, which lost 0 bases and 8 bases, there was a span of 10 bases. Germline CDR1 reads GTSNPN; CDR2 reads SVGIG (reference sequence). This CDR3 contains 12 residues. CDR3 protein: CAWSVRREEAFF. The CDR3 nucleotides are TGTGCCTGGAGTGTAAGGAGGGAAGAAGCTTTCTTT.

The chain joins TRBV7-9 to TRBJ1-1; D perhaps matches TRBD1 (5 bases). V was pared by 5 bases and J by 5 bases, with 18 bases between. Per the germline V gene, CDR1 is SEHNR and CDR2 is FQNEAQ (reference sequence). The length of the CDR3 is 15 residues. The CDR3 DNA reads TGTGCCAGCAGCCCCCGACAGCAGGGTAAGACTGAAGCTTTCTTT. This translates into CASSPRQQGKTEAFF. Looking up the rest from reference TRBV7-9 and TRBJ1-1 gives the full variable domain: DTGVSQNPRHKITKRGQNVTFRCDPISEHNRLYWYRQTLGQGPEFLTYFQNEAQLEKSRLLSDRFSAERPKGSFSTLEIQRTEQGDSAMYLCASSPRQQGKTEAFFGQGTRLTVV.

Only one count was recorded for this clone. This chain connects TRBV9 to TRBJ1-1; D gene unclear. Trimming took off 1 base at V and 1 base at J, with 11 bases between the two ends. The CDR3 loop spans 15 amino acids. Germline V CDR1 and CDR2: SGDLS, YYNGEE. The CDR3 reads CASSVTTGENTEAFF. In DNA form, the CDR3 reads TGTGCCAGCAGCGTAACCACCGGGGAGAACACTGAAGCTTTCTTT. The variable domain in full, with the rest retrieved from reference TRBV9 and TRBJ1-1, is DSGVTQTPKHLITATGQRVTLRCSPRSGDLSVYWYQQSLDQGLQFLIQYYNGEERAKGNILERFSAQQFPDLHSELNLSSLELGDSALYFCASSVTTGENTEAFFGQGTRLTVV.

CDR3 sequence: CASSQERFYGYTF. In DNA, the CDR3 is TGTGCCAGCAGCCAAGAGCGGTTCTATGGCTACACCTTC. The V call is TRBV14, the J call TRBJ1-2, with D uncertain. Germline-derived CDR1 and CDR2 are SGHDN and FVKESK. Trimming removed 0 bases from V and 4 bases from J, with 6 bases in between. The CDR3 extends over 13 amino acids.

The chain employs TRBV4-2 and TRBJ1-1; 7 bases line up with TRBD1. V dropped 3 bases and J dropped 7; count of bases not matched to a gene: 8. This CDR3 is built from 14 residues. Germline V gives CDR1 LGHNA, CDR2 YNFKEQ. The CDR3 sequence: CASSHDRASDEAFF. CDR3 in DNA: TGTGCCAGCAGCCACGACAGGGCTTCAGATGAAGCTTTCTTT.

This chain joins TRBV6-1 and TRBJ1-3; TRBD1 aligns across 7 bases. Germline-derived CDR1 and CDR2 are MNHNS and SASEGT. With V trimmed by 0 bases and J by 3 bases, 2 bases remained unmatched. CDR3 length equals 15 residues. CDR3 loop: CASSEAQGGGNTIYF. In nucleotides, the CDR3 is TGTGCCAGCAGTGAAGCGCAGGGGGGTGGAAACACCATATATTTT.

The gene calls are TRBV6-1 and TRBJ1-5; the D gene is possibly TRBD1 (6 bases). CDR3 length: 13 amino acids. CDR1 is MNHNS, CDR2 SASEGT, per germline. Trimming removed 3 bases from V and 7 bases from J, with 10 bases in between. CDR3 region: CASSDRGGQPQHF. CDR3 DNA sequence: TGTGCCAGCAGTGACAGGGGCGGGCAGCCCCAGCATTTT.

The CDR3 here is CASSFKYPGTAYGYTF. The DNA for the CDR3 is TGCGCCAGCAGCTTCAAATACCCCGGGACAGCATATGGCTACACCTTC. The chain recombines TRBV5-1 with TRBJ1-2; 7 bases map to TRBD1. Trimming cost V 2 bases and J 5 bases; bases outside gene matches: 12. CDR3 length equals 16 residues. Per germline, CDR1 SGHRS and CDR2 YFSETQ.

This clone was detected once. This chain connects TRBV2 to TRBJ1-3, with TRBD1 identical over 7 bases. CDR3 length: 14 amino acids. Germline assignment: CDR1 SNHLY and CDR2 FYNNEI. The ends lost 6 bases at V and 2 bases at J; junction bases unmatched: 4. The CDR3 DNA follows: TGTGCCAGCAGCGACACAGGGGCTGGAAACACCATATATTTT. Translation: CASSDTGAGNTIYF.

This CDR3 reads CASTILGGSYNEQFF. The CDR3, as DNA: TGTGCCAGTACCATCCTAGGGGGTTCCTACAATGAGCAGTTCTTC. The chain uses TRBV19 and TRBJ2-1; maybe TRBD1 (6 bases). The germline gives CDR1 LNHDA, CDR2 SQIVND (reference sequence). This CDR3 region has 15 residues. With 7 bases removed from V and 1 base from J, the gap between germline ends came to 14 bases.

The table lists this clone with a few counts. The chain couples TRBV24-1 to TRBJ2-3, with a possible D match to TRBD1 (5 bases). Germline V gene lookup returns CDR1 KGHDR and CDR2 SFDVKD. CDR3 length: 15 residues. The V end lost 0 bases, the J end lost 5 bases, and 11 bases lay between the germline ends. In DNA form, the CDR3 reads TGTGCCACCAGTGATTTGGGTGGGGCGGAAGATACGCAGTATTTT. Its translation is CATSDLGGAEDTQYF.